The 15 T cell receptor beta chains listed next were all sequenced from one sample in a study of CD8 T cells in ankylosing spondylitis. General observations from the study: For ankylosing spondylitis blood, a TCR beta motif of several highly homologous variants appeared characteristic.

In TCRdb, the 5' RACE reads were re-called with MiXCR into one record per CDR3 protein. This table has over 600,000 distinct CDR3 sequences, around 20% appearing once. These receptors have no known antigen. What was sequenced was blood, either unsorted or a sorted T cell fraction (not recorded which). The receptors originated from a male donor with ankylosing spondylitis.

The gene calls are TRBV12-3 or TRBV12-4 and TRBJ1-4; D not certain. Trimming took off 3 bases at V and 0 bases at J, with 11 bases between the two ends. The length of the CDR3 is 16 residues. The CDR3 region is CASSFWGPATNEKLFF. In DNA form, the CDR3 reads TGTGCCAGCAGTTTTTGGGGTCCTGCAACTAATGAAAAACTGTTTTTT.

The chain recombines TRBV10-3 with TRBJ1-1, with D perhaps matching TRBD1 (5 bases). This CDR3 has 15 amino acids. The V gene's germline CDR1 is ENHRY and CDR2 SYGVKD. The V end was cut by 7 bases, the J end by 0 bases, with 15 bases between. The CDR3 DNA follows: TGTGCCATCAAAAACGACAGATTTTTGAACACTGAAGCTTTCTTT. Its translation is CAIKNDRFLNTEAFF.

On this clonotype: Because the CDR3 is missing its conserved closing phenylalanine or tryptophan, this is likely a read error. The DNA is left out, because the CDR3 cannot be placed on it with certainty; the CDR3 is given as TCRdb lists it. CDR3: CASSLAGHGTSGSYSV. The V call is TRBV5-1, the J call TRBJ2-5; TRBD2, as called in the table, went unchecked against the DNA. The germline gives CDR1 SGHRS, CDR2 YFSETQ. Including both end residues, the CDR3 is 16 amino acids long.

V is TRBV29-1 and J is TRBJ2-3, with D hard to call. This CDR3 region has 14 residues. Trimming took off 0 bases at V and 0 bases at J, with 7 bases between the two ends. Germline V gene data show CDR1 as SQVTM and CDR2 as ANQGSEA. Here the CDR3 reads CSVEDPSSTDTQYF. CDR3 bases: TGCAGCGTTGAAGATCCCTCTAGCACAGATACGCAGTATTTT.

The V gene is TRBV7-3, the J gene TRBJ2-3; D ambiguous. The CDR3 sequence is 13 residues long. V was clipped by 3 bases and J by 2 bases, with 6 bases between them. From germline, CDR1 is SGHTA and CDR2 FQGTGA. CDR3 region: CASSFWATDTQYF. Written as DNA, the CDR3 is TGTGCCAGCAGCTTTTGGGCCACAGATACGCAGTATTTT.

This chain uses TRBV24-1 with TRBJ2-5, with a possible D match to TRBD1 (6 bases). Trimming took 4 bases from V and 1 from J, leaving 15 bases between them. The CDR3 length is 16 residues. Germline V gene sequence: CDR1 KGHDR, CDR2 SFDVKD. The CDR3 sequence is CATSDRRDTLQETQYF. CDR3 DNA sequence: TGTGCCACCAGTGACCGCCGGGACACCCTCCAAGAGACCCAGTACTTC.

Concerning this clonotype itself: A read error may produce the germline difference seen at one junction end. The rearrangement uses TRBV28 and TRBJ2-7; D call uncertain. The CDR3 is made up of 11 amino acids. CDR1 is MDHEN and CDR2 is SYDVKM in the germline V gene. The CDR3 loop reads CASRRGPLTHF. The CDR3 DNA sequence: TGTGCCAGCAGACGAGGACCCCTCACCCACTTC.

This clonotype was observed a few times. At one of its ends the junction is not consistent with the germline gene, which may arise from a read error. V gene TRBV7-9 combines with J gene TRBJ1-3, with 7 bases identical to TRBD1. From germline, CDR1 is SEHNR and CDR2 FQNEAQ (reference sequence). The CDR3 sequence is 15 residues long. Written as DNA, the CDR3 is TGTACCAGCAGCATGGGACAGATCTCTGGAAACACCATATATTTT. The encoded protein is CTSSMGQISGNTIYF.

This clonotype appeared a few times. This chain links TRBV5-6 with TRBJ1-2, with TRBD1 identical over 8 bases. This CDR3 region has 14 residues. V shed 4 bases and J 3 bases; nucleotides not matched to a gene: 5. CDR1 and CDR2 from the germline V gene are SGHDT and YYEEEE. The CDR3 loop reads CASSLGQADYGYTF. For the CDR3, the DNA is TGTGCCAGCAGCCTGGGACAGGCGGACTATGGCTACACCTTC.

This clonotype was seen a handful of times. The genes are TRBV4-2 and TRBJ2-5; tentatively, D is TRBD1 (6 bases). Germline V CDR1 and CDR2: LGHNA, YNFKEQ. V lost 4 bases to trimming and J lost 4 bases, with 10 bases between them. The CDR3 is 13 residues long. In DNA, the CDR3 is TGTGCCAGCAGCCGCCAAGGGGGAGAGACCCAGTACTTC. Its translation: CASSRQGGETQYF.

Only a few counts were recorded for this clonotype. The chain couples TRBV5-1 to TRBJ2-7; TRBD1 aligns across 10 bases. Germline CDR1 is SGHRS and CDR2 is YFSETQ. J lost 5 bases, V lost 0 bases, and 5 bases had no gene match. The CDR3 totals 15 residues. In nucleotides, the CDR3 is TGCGCCAGCAGCTTGGCCGGGACAGGGGTCGACGAGCAGTACTTC. Residues: CASSLAGTGVDEQYF.

This clonotype was detected a few times. The gene calls are TRBV15 and TRBJ2-7, with D unresolved. From germline, CDR1 is LNHNV and CDR2 YYDKDF (reference sequence). The CDR3 has 14 residues. Trimming took off 1 base at V and 0 bases at J, with 7 bases between the two ends. The CDR3 region has the DNA TGTGCCACCAGCAGAGTAACGGACTCCTACGAGCAGTACTTC. It yields the protein CATSRVTDSYEQYF. Based on the CDR3 plus reference TRBV15 and TRBJ2-7, the full variable domain is DAMVIQNPRYQVTQFGKPVTLSCSQTLNHNVMYWYQQKSSQAPKLLFHYYDKDFNNEADTPDNFQSRRPNTSFCFLDIRSPGLGDTAMYLCATSRVTDSYEQYFGPGTRLTVT.

In its sample, this clonotype was seen a few times. The chain couples TRBV25-1 to TRBJ2-7; 7 bases agree with TRBD1. V lost 8 bases to trimming and J lost 2 bases; unmatched junction nucleotides: 6. Germline CDR1 MGHDK, CDR2 SYGVNS. This CDR3 spans 13 amino acids. The CDR3 nucleotides read TGTGCCAGCGCTACGGACAGGACCTACGAGCAGTACTTC. Amino acid sequence: CASATDRTYEQYF.

The CDR3 loop reads CATRGTGGNTGELFF. In DNA, the CDR3 is TGTGCCACCAGAGGGACAGGGGGCAACACCGGGGAGCTGTTTTTT. V gene TRBV24-1 combines with J gene TRBJ2-2, with TRBD1 matching over 12 bases. Germline CDR1 is KGHDR and CDR2 is SFDVKD. CDR3 length equals 15 residues. Trimming removed 7 bases from V and 2 bases from J; junction bases left unmatched: 1.

This rearrangement joins TRBV27 to TRBJ2-1; TRBD1 aligns across 9 bases. The V and J ends lost 7 bases and 6 bases, in that order; junction bases with no gene match: 10. CDR1 is MNHEY, CDR2 SMNVEV, per germline (reference sequence). The CDR3 covers 15 residues. CDR3 DNA: TGTGCCAGCAAGTTCCGGGACAGGGCTTTCAATGAGCAGTTCTTC. It codes for CASKFRDRAFNEQFF.